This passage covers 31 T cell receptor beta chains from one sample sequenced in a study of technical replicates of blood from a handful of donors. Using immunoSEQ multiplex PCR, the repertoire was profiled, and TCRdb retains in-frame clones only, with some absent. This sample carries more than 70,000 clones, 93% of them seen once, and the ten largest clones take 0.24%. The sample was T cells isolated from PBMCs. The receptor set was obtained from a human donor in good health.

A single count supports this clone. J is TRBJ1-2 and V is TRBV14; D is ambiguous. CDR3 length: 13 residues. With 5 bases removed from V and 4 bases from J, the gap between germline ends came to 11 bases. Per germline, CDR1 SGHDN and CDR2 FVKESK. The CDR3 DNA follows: TGTGCCAGCAGCTCCCGGTCCTTCTATGGCTACACCTTC. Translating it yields CASSSRSFYGYTF.

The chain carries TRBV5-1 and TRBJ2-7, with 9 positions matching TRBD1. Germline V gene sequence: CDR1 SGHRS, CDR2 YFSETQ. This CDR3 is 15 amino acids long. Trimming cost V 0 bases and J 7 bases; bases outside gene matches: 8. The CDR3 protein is CASSLDPGQGDEQYF. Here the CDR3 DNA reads TGCGCCAGCAGCTTGGACCCGGGACAGGGAGATGAGCAGTACTTC.

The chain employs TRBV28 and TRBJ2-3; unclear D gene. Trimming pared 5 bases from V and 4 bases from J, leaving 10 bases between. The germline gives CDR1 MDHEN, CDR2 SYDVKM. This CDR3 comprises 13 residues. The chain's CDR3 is CASSTHQADTQYF. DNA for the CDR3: TGTGCCAGCAGTACCCATCAGGCAGATACGCAGTATTTT.

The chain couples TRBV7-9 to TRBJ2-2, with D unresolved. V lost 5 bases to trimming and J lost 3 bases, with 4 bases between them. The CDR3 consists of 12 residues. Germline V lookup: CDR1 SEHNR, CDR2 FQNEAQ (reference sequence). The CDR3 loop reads CASSRDTGELFF. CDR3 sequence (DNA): TGTGCCAGCAGCCGGGACACCGGGGAGCTGTTTTTT. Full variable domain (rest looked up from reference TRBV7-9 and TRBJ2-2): DTGVSQNPRHKITKRGQNVTFRCDPISEHNRLYWYRQTLGQGPEFLTYFQNEAQLEKSRLLSDRFSAERPKGSFSTLEIQRTEQGDSAMYLCASSRDTGELFFGEGSRLTVL.

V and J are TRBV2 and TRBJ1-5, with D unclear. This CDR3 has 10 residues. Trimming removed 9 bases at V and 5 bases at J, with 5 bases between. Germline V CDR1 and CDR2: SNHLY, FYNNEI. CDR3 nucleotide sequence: TGTGCCAGGAGCTATCAGCCCCAGCATTTT. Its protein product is CARSYQPQHF.

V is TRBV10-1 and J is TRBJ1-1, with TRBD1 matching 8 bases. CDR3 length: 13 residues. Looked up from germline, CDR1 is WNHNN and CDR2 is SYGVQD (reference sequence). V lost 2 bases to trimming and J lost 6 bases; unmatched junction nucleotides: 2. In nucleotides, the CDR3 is TGCGCCAGCAGTGAGCGACAGGGGTCTGAAGCTTTCTTT. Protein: CASSERQGSEAFF.

The CDR3 protein is CSAGQVRDTGELFF. The CDR3 region has the DNA TGCAGCGCGGGACAGGTTCGGGACACCGGGGAGCTGTTTTTT. The chain employs TRBV29-1 and TRBJ2-2; TRBD1 matches 8 bases. The CDR3 runs to 14 residues. Germline V gene lookup returns CDR1 SQVTM and CDR2 ANQGSEA. V lost 7 bases to trimming and J lost 3 bases; unmatched junction nucleotides: 7.

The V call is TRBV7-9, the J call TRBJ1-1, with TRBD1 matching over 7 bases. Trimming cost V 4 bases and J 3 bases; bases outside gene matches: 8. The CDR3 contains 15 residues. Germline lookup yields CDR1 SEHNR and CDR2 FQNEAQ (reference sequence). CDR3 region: CASSSTTGPYTEAFF. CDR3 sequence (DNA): TGTGCCAGCAGCTCCACGACAGGGCCTTACACTGAAGCTTTCTTT.

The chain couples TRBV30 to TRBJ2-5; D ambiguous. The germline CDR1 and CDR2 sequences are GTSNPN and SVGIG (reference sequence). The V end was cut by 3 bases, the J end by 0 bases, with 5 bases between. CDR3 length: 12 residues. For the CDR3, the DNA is TGTGCCTGGAGCCGTAACCAAGAGACCCAGTACTTC. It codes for CAWSRNQETQYF.

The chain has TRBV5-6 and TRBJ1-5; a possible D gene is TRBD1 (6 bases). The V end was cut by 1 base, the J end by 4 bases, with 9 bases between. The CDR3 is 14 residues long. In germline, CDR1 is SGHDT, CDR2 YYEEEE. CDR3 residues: CASSLRGSNQPQHF. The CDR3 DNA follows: TGTGCCAGCAGCTTGAGGGGGTCTAATCAGCCCCAGCATTTT. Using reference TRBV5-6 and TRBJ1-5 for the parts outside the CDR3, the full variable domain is DAGVTQSPTHLIKTRGQQVTLRCSPKSGHDTVSWYQQALGQGPQFIFQYYEEEERQRGNFPDRFSGHQFPNYSSELNVNALLLGDSALYLCASSLRGSNQPQHFGDGTRLSIL.

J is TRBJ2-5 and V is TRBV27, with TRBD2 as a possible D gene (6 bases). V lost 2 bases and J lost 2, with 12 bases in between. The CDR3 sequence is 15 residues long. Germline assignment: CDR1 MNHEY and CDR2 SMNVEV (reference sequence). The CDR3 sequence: CASSLISGTQETQYF. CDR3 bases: TGTGCCAGCAGTTTAATCTCAGGGACTCAAGAGACCCAGTACTTC.

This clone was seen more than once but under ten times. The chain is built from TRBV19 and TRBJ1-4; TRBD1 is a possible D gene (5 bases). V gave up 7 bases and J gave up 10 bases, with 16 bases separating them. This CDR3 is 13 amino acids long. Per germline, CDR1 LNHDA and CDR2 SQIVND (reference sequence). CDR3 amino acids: CASTVGERSKLFF. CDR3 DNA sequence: TGTGCCAGTACAGTAGGGGAAAGGTCAAAACTGTTTTTT.

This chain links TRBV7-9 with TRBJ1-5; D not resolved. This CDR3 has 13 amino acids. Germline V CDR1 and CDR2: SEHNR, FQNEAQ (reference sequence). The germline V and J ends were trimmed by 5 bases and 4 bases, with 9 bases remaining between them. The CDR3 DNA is TGTGCCAGCAGCCCTAATTGGAATCAGCCCCAGCATTTT. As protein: CASSPNWNQPQHF.

This CDR3 reads CASSLEGLAGYF. Written as DNA, the CDR3 is TGTGCCAGCAGCTTAGAGGGCCTAGCGGGGTACTTC. The chain joins TRBV7-9 to TRBJ2-5; 8 nucleotides line up with TRBD2. The CDR3 runs to 12 residues. Trimming cost V 1 base and J 13 bases; bases outside gene matches: 5. CDR1 and CDR2 from the germline V gene are SEHNR and FQNEAQ (reference sequence).

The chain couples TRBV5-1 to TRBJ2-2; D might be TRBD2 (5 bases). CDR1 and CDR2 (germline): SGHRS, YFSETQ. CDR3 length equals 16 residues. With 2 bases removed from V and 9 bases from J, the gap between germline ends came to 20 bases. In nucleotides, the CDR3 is TGCGCCAGCAGCTTACGGGTGGCGGGTAGTACCAGGGAGCTGTTTTTT. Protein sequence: CASSLRVAGSTRELFF.

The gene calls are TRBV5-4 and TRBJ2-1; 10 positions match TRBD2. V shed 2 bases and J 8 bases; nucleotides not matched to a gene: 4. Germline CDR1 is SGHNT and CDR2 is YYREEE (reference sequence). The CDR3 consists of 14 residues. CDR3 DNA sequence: TGTGCCAGCAGCTTCCTAGCGGGAGACGATGAGCAGTTCTTC. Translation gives CASSFLAGDDEQFF.

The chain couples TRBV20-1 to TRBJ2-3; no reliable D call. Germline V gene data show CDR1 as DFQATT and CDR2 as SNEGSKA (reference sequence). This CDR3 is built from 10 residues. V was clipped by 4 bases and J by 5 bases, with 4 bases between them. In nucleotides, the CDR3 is TGCAGTGCTAAGAGAGATACGCAGTATTTT. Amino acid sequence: CSAKRDTQYF.

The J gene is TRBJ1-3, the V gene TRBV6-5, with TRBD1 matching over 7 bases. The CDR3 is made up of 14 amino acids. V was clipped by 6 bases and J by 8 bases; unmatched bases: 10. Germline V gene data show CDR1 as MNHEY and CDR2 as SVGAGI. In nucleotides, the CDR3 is TGTGCCAGCAGGCGTAGGGGGCTCGGGGACACCATATATTTT. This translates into CASRRRGLGDTIYF.

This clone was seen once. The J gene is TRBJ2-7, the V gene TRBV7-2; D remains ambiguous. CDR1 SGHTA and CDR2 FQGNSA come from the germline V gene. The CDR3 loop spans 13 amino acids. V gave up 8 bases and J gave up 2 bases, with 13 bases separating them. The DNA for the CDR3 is TGTGCCAGCCGCTACGCGGCCCCCTACGAGCAGTACTTC. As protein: CASRYAAPYEQYF.

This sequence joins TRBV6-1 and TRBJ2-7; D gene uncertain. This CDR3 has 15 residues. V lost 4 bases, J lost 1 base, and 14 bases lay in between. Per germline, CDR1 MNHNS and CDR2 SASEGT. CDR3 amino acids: CASSVLGLSSYEQYF. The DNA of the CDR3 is TGTGCCAGCAGTGTTCTTGGGCTAAGTTCCTACGAGCAGTACTTC.

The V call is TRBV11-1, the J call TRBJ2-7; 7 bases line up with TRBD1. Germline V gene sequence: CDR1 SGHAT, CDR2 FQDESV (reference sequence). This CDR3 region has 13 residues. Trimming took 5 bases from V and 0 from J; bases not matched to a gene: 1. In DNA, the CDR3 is TGTGCCAGCAGCCACAGGGGCTCCTACGAGCAGTACTTC. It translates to CASSHRGSYEQYF.

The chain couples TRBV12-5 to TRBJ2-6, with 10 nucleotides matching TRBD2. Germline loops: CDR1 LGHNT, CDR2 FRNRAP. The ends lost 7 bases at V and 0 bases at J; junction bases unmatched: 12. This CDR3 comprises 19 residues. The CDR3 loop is CASAAPRERGGSGANVLTF. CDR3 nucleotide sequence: TGTGCTAGTGCCGCGCCCCGGGAGCGGGGGGGCTCTGGGGCCAACGTCCTGACTTTC.

DNA for the CDR3: TGTGCCAGTAGTATATTGCAGGGGTCCGGCACTGAAGCTTTCTTT. This sequence encodes CASSILQGSGTEAFF. This chain connects TRBV19 to TRBJ1-1; maybe TRBD1 (6 bases). Trimming removed 2 bases at V and 4 bases at J, with 14 bases between. The V gene's germline CDR1 is LNHDA and CDR2 SQIVND (reference sequence). The CDR3 extends over 15 amino acids. Full variable domain (remainder filled in from reference TRBV19 and TRBJ1-1): DGGITQSPKYLFRKEGQNVTLSCEQNLNHDAMYWYRQDPGQGLRLIYYSQIVNDFQKGDIAEGYSVSREKKESFPLTVTSAQKNPTAFYLCASSILQGSGTEAFFGQGTRLTVV.

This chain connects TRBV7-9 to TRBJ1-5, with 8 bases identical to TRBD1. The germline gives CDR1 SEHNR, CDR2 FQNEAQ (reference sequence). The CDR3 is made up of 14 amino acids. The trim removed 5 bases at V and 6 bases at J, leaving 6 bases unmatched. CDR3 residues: CASSGDRGGQPQHF. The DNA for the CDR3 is TGTGCCAGCAGCGGAGACAGGGGAGGTCAGCCCCAGCATTTT.

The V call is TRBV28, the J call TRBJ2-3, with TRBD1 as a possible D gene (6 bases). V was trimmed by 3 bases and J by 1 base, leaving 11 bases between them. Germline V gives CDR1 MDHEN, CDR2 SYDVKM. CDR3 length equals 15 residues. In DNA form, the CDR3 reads TGTGCCAGCAGTTTCACGGCAGGGGGCACAGATACGCAGTATTTT. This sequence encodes CASSFTAGGTDTQYF. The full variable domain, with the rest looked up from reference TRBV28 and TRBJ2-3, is DVKVTQSSRYLVKRTGEKVFLECVQDMDHENMFWYRQDPGLGLRLIYFSYDVKMKEKGDIPEGYSVSREKKERFSLILESASTNQTSMYLCASSFTAGGTDTQYFGPGTRLTVL.

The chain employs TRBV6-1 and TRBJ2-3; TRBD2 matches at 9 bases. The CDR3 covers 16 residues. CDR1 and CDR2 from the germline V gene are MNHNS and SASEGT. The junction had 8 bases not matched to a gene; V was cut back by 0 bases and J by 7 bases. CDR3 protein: CASSEALQAGGYTQYF. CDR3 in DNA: TGTGCCAGCAGTGAAGCGCTTCAAGCGGGAGGATATACGCAGTATTTT.

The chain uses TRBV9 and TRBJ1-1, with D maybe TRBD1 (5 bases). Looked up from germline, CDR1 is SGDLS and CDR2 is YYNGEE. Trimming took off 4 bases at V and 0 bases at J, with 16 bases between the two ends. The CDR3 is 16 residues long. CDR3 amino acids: CASSFRDGGMNTEAFF. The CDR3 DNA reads TGTGCCAGCAGCTTCCGGGACGGAGGGATGAACACTGAAGCTTTCTTT.

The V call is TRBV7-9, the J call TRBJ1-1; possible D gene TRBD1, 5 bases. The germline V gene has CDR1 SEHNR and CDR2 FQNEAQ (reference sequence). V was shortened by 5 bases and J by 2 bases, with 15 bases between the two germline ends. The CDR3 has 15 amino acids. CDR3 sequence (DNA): TGTGCCAGCAGCCCCCAGGGAAAAATTAACACTGAAGCTTTCTTT. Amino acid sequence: CASSPQGKINTEAFF.

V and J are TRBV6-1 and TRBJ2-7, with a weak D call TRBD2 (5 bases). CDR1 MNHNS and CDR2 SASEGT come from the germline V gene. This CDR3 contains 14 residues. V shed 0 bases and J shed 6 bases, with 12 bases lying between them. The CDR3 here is CASSEARVSREQYF. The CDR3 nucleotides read TGTGCCAGCAGTGAAGCGAGGGTTTCACGCGAGCAGTACTTC.

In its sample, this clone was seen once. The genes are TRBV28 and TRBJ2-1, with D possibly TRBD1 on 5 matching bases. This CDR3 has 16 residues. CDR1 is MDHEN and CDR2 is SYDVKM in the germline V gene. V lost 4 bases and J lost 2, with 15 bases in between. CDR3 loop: CASSSGLDRTYNEQFF. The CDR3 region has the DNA TGTGCCAGCAGTTCAGGGTTGGACCGTACCTACAATGAGCAGTTCTTC.

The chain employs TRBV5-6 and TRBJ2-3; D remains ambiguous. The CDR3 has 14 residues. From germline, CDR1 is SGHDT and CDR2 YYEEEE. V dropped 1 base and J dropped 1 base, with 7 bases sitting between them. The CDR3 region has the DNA TGTGCCAGCAGCTTGTTACTCGGCACAGATACGCAGTATTTT. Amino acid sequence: CASSLLLGTDTQYF. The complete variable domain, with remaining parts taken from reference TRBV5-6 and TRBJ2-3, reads DAGVTQSPTHLIKTRGQQVTLRCSPKSGHDTVSWYQQALGQGPQFIFQYYEEEERQRGNFPDRFSGHQFPNYSSELNVNALLLGDSALYLCASSLLLGTDTQYFGPGTRLTVL.